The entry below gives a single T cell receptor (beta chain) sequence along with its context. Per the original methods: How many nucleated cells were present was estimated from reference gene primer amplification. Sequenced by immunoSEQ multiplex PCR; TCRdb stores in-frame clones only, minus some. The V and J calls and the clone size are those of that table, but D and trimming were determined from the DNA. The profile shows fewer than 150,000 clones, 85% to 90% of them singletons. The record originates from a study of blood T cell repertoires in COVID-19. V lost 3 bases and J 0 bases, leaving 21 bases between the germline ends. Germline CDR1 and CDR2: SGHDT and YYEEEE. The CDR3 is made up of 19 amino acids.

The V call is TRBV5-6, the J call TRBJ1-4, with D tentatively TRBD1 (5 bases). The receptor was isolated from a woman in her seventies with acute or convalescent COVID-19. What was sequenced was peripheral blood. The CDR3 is CASSSSRQSPGPTNEKLFF. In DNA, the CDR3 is TGTGCCAGCAGCTCGTCTAGACAGTCTCCCGGTCCAACTAATGAAAAACTGTTTTTT.